This passage covers 7 T cell receptor beta chains from one sample sequenced in a study of CD8 T cell repertoires and HIV-1 epitope variants. Their antigens remain unidentified. TCRdb's table, derived via immunoSEQ multiplex PCR, lists solely in-frame clones and lacks some. The table lists 6,000 to 9,000 clones, 60% to 70% of them singletons, with about 40% in the top ten. The sequenced sample consisted of cultured CD8+ T cells derived from PBMCs. All receptors derive from a male donor with HIV.

This chain joins TRBV5-8 and TRBJ1-6, with 8 bases that match TRBD1. The V gene's germline CDR1 is SGHTS and CDR2 YDEGEE. V lost 5 bases to trimming and J lost 9 bases; unmatched junction nucleotides: 7. The CDR3 runs 14 residues. This chain's CDR3 is CASSRDRGGSPLHF. For the CDR3, the DNA is TGTGCCAGCAGTCGAGACAGGGGTGGTTCACCCCTCCACTTT.

This chain joins TRBV7-2 and TRBJ1-2, with TRBD1 identical over 10 bases. V lost 1 base and J lost 4; bases outside the gene matches: 3. This CDR3 spans 15 amino acids. Germline V gene data show CDR1 as SGHTA and CDR2 as FQGNSA. CDR3 protein: CASSLGDRGGYGYTF. The CDR3 bases are TGTGCCAGCAGCTTAGGGGACAGGGGCGGCTATGGCTACACCTTC.

This clone has more than one count but fewer than ten. The chain recombines TRBV28 with TRBJ1-2, with D unresolved. The CDR3 is 11 amino acids. Trimming stripped 5 bases from V and 0 bases from J, with 1 base between. From germline, CDR1 is MDHEN and CDR2 SYDVKM. The CDR3 spells CASSTNYGYTF. The DNA for the CDR3 is TGTGCCAGCAGTACTAACTATGGCTACACCTTC.

The CDR3 loop is CASSSAGAGEKLFF. CDR3 DNA sequence: TGTGCCAGCAGCTCTGCAGGGGCGGGGGAAAAACTGTTTTTT. V is TRBV7-9 and J is TRBJ1-4; D is perhaps TRBD1 (6 bases). Trimming took off 4 bases at V and 8 bases at J, with 14 bases between the two ends. CDR1 is SEHNR and CDR2 is FQNEAQ in the germline V gene (reference sequence). This CDR3 comprises 14 residues.

The chain uses TRBV6-6 and TRBJ2-3; D gene unclear. The germline CDR1 and CDR2 sequences are MNHNY and SVGAGI (reference sequence). The CDR3 has 15 amino acids. The V and J ends lost 0 bases and 0 bases respectively, with 7 bases between them. The CDR3 DNA reads TGTGCCAGCAGTTACTCGGATTTTAGCACAGATACGCAGTATTTT. Encoded protein: CASSYSDFSTDTQYF.

The chain uses TRBV13 and TRBJ2-7; 9 bases map to TRBD1. CDR1 is PRHDT, CDR2 FYEKMQ, per germline (reference sequence). V was clipped by 1 base and J by 3 bases; unmatched bases: 4. This CDR3 is 15 amino acids long. The CDR3 sequence: CASSLAGTGNYEQYF. CDR3 nucleotides: TGTGCCAGCAGCTTAGCCGGGACAGGGAACTACGAGCAGTACTTC.

The J gene is TRBJ2-1, the V gene TRBV6-1; D gene unclear. The CDR3 runs 14 residues. Germline CDR1 is MNHNS and CDR2 is SASEGT. The ends were cut back, 8 bases at V and 0 bases at J, with 11 bases in the middle. In nucleotides, the CDR3 is TGTGCCAGCTCACCCGGTTTCTCCTACAATGAGCAGTTCTTC. It translates to CASSPGFSYNEQFF.